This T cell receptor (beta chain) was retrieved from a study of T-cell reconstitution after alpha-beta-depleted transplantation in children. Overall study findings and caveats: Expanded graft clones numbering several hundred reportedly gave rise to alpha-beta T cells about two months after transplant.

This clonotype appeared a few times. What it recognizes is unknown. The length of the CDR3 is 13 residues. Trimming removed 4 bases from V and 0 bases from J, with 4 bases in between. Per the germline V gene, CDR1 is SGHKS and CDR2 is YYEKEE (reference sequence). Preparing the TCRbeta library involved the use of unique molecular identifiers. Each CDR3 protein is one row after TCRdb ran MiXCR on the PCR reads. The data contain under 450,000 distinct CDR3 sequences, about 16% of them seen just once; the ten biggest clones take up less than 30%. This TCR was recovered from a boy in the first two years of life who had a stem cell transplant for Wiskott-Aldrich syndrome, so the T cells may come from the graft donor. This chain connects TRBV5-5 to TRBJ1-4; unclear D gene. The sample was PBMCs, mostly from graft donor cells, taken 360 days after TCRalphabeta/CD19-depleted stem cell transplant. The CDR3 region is CASSPTTNEKLFF. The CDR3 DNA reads TGTGCCAGCAGCCCAACAACTAATGAAAAACTGTTTTTT.